This T cell receptor beta chain derives from a study of blood T cell repertoires in COVID-19. As for the study in general: COVID-19 samples, acute and convalescent, were from the United States, Italy and Spain. T cells, B-cell-depleted T cells, or PBMCs supplied cDNA or gDNA.

In the source study's methods: Reference gene primer amplification gave nucleated cell count estimates. TCRdb's copy holds only in-frame clones and misses some; the assay was immunoSEQ multiplex PCR. Clone size and the V and J calls come from that table; the DNA yielded D and trimming. The sample lists 200,000 to 300,000 clones, about 89% occurring once. Germline V CDR1 and CDR2: SGHVS, FQNEAQ. The CDR3 length is 13 residues. The V and J ends lost 4 bases and 6 bases, in that order; junction bases with no gene match: 3. Sequenced: peripheral blood. The gene calls are TRBV7-8 and TRBJ1-2; 9 bases are a match to TRBD1. This receptor was identified in a woman between 40 and 55 years old who had recovered from COVID-19. The CDR3 DNA follows: TGTGCCAGCAGCTCCCGGGACAGGGATGGCTACACCTTC. Its protein product is CASSSRDRDGYTF.